Listed here is a single TCR beta chain. As handled by the study authors: Amplifying reference gene primers gave estimates of nucleated cell counts. The assay was immunoSEQ multiplex PCR, and TCRdb's table has in-frame clones only and misses some. The DNA was the basis for D and trimming; V, J and clone size are from that table. The table includes fewer than 55,000 clones, 86% detected once. This specimen comes from a study of blood T cell repertoires in COVID-19. Whole-study context: The analysed material was cDNA or gDNA that came from T cells, B-cell-depleted T cells, or PBMCs.

CDR3 length: 15 residues. Trimming left V 11 bases short and J 3 bases short, with 22 bases between. The germline V gene encodes CDR1 MDHEN and CDR2 SYDVKM. This TCR was recovered from a woman aged 60-75 years with acute or convalescent COVID-19. This chain joins TRBV28 and TRBJ1-1; perhaps TRBD1 as D (6 bases). The sample taken for sequencing was peripheral blood. CDR3 DNA: TGTGCCTCCTCCCCCCACAGGGAGGGGGACACTGAAGCTTTCTTT. This sequence encodes CASSPHREGDTEAFF.